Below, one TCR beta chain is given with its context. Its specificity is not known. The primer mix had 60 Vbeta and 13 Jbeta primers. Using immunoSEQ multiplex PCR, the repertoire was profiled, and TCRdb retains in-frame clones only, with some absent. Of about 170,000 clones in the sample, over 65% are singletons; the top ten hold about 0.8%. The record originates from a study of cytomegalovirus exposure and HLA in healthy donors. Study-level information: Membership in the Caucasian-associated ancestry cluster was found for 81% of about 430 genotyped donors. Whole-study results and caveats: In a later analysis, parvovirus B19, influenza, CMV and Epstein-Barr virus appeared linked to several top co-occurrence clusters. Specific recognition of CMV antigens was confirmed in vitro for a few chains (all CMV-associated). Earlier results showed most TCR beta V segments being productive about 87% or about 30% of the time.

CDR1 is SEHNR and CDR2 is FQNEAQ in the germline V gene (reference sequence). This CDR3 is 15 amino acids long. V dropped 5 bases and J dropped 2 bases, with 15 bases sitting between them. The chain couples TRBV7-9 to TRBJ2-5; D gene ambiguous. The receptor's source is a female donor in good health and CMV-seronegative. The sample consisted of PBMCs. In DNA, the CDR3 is TGTGCCAGCAGCCCCCTGTTCGGCGGTCAAGAGACCCAGTACTTC. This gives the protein CASSPLFGGQETQYF.